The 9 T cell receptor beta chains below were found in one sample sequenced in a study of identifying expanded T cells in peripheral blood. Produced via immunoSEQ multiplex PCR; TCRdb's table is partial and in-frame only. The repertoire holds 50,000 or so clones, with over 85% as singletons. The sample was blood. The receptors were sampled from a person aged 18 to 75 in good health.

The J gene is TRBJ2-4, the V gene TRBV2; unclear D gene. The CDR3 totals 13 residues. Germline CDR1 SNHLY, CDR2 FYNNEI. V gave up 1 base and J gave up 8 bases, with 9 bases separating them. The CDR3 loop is CASSEGRRDIQYF. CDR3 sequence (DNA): TGTGCCAGCAGTGAAGGGCGTAGGGACATTCAGTACTTC.

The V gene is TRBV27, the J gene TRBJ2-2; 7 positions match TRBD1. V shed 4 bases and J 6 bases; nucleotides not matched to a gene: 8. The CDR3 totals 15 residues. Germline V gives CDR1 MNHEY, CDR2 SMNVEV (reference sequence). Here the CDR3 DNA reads TGTGCCAGCAGTTGGGGCGACAGGGATGCCGGGGAGCTGTTTTTT. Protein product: CASSWGDRDAGELFF.

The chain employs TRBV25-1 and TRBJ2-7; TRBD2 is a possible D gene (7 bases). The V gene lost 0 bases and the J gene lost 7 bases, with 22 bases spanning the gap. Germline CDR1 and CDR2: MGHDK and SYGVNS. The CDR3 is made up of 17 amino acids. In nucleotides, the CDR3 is TGTGCCAGCAGTGAATATATGTATGAGGGGGGGCGGGAGGAGCAGTACTTC. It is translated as CASSEYMYEGGREEQYF.

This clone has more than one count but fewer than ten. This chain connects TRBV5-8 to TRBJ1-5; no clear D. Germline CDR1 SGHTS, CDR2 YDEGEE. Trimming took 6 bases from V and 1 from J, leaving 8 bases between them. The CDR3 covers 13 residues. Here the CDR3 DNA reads TGTGCCAGCACACGGACCAGCAATCAGCCCCAGCATTTT. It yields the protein CASTRTSNQPQHF.

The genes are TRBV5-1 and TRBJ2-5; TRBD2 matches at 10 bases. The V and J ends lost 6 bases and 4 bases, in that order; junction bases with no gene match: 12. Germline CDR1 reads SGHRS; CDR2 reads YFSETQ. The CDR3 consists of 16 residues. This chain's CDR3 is CASTLQASGRGETQYF. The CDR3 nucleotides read TGCGCCAGCACACTACAGGCTAGCGGGAGAGGAGAGACCCAGTACTTC.

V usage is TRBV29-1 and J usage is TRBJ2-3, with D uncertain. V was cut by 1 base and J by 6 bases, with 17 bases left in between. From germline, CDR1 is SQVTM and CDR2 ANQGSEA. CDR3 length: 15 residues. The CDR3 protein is CSVEGIPNRPDTQYF. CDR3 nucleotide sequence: TGCAGCGTTGAAGGGATCCCCAACCGCCCGGATACGCAGTATTTT.

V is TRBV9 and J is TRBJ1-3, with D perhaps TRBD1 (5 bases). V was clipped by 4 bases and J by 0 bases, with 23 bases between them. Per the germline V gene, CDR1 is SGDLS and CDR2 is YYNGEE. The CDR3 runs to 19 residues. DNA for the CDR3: TGTGCCAGCAGCTCCCCGGGACGGACCAGCCCGATCTCTGGAAACACCATATATTTT. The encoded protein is CASSSPGRTSPISGNTIYF.

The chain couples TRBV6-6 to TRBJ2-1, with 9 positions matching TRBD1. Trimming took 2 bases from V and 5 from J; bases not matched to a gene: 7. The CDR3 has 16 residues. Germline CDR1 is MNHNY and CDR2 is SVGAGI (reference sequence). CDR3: CASSYPGQGLDNEQFF. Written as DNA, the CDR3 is TGTGCCAGCAGTTACCCGGGACAGGGTTTGGACAATGAGCAGTTCTTC.

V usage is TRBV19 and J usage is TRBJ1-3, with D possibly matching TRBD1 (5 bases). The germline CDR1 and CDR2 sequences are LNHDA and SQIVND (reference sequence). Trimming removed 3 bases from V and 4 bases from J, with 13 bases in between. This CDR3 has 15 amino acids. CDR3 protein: CASSMGRGEGNTIYF. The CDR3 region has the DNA TGTGCCAGTAGTATGGGACGGGGTGAAGGAAACACCATATATTTT.